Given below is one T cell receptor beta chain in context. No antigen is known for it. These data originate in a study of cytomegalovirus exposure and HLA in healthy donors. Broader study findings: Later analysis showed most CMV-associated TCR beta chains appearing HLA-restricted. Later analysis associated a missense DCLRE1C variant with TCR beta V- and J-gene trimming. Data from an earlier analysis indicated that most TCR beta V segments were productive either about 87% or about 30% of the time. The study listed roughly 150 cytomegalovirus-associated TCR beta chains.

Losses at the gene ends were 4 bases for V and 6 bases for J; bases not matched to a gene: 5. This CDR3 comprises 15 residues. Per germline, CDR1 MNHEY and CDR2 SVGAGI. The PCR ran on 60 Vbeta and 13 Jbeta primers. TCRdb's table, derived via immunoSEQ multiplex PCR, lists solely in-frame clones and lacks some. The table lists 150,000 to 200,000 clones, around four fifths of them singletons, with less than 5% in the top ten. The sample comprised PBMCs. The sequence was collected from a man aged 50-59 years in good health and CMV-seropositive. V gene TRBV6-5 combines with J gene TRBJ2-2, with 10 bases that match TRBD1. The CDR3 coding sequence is TGTGCCAGCAGTTTGGGACAGGGGTGGCCCGGGGAGCTGTTTTTT. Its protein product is CASSLGQGWPGELFF.